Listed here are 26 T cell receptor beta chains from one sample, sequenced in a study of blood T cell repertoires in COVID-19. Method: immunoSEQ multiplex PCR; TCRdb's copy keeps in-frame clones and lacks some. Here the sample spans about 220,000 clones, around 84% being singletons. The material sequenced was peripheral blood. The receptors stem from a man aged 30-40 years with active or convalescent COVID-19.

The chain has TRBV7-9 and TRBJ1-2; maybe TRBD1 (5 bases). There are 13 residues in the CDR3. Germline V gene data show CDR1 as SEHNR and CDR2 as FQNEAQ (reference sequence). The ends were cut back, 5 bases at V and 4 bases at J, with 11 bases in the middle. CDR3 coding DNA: TGTGCCAGCAGCCTCGGAGGGACCTATGGCTACACCTTC. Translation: CASSLGGTYGYTF.

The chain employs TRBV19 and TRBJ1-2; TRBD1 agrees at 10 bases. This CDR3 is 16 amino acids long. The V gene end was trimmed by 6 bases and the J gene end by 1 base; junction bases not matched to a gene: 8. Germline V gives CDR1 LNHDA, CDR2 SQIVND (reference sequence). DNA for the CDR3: TGTGCCAGTAGGAGGACAGGGGGGAACATTAACTATGGCTACACCTTC. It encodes CASRRTGGNINYGYTF.

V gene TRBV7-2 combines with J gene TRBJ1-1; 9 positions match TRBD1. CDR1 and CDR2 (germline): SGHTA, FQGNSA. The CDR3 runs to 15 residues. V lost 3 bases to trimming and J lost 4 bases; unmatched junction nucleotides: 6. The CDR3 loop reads CASSFRDRVGTEAFF. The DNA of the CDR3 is TGTGCCAGCAGCTTCCGGGACAGGGTAGGCACTGAAGCTTTCTTT.

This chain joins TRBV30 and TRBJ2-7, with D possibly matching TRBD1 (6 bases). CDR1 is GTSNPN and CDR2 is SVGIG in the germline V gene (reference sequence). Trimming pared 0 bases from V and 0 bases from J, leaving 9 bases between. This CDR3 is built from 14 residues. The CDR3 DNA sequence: TGTGCCTGGAGTGTACGGGACACCTCCTACGAGCAGTACTTC. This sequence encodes CAWSVRDTSYEQYF. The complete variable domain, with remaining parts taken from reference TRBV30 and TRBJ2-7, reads SQTIHQWPATLVQPVGSPLSLECTVEGTSNPNLYWYRQAAGRGLQLLFYSVGIGQISSEVPQNLSASRPQDRQFILSSKKLLLSDSGFYLCAWSVRDTSYEQYFGPGTRLTVT.

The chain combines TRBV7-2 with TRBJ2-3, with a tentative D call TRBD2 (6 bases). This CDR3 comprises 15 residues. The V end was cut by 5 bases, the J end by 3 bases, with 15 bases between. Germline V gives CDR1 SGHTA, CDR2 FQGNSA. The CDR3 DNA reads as TGTGCCAGCAGCCCCGCGACTAGTTTAACAGATACGCAGTATTTT. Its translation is CASSPATSLTDTQYF.

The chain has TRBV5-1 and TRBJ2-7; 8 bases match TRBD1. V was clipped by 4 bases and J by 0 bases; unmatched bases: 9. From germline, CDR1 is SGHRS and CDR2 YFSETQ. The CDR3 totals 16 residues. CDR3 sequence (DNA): TGCGCCAGCAGCCCCTACCCGGGACAGGACTCCTACGAGCAGTACTTC. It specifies CASSPYPGQDSYEQYF.

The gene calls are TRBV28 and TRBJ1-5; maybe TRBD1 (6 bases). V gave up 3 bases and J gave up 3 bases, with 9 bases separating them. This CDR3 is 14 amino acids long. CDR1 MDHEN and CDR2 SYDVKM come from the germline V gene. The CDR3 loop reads CASSLGATNQPQHF. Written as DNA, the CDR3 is TGTGCCAGCAGTTTGGGGGCAACCAATCAGCCCCAGCATTTT.

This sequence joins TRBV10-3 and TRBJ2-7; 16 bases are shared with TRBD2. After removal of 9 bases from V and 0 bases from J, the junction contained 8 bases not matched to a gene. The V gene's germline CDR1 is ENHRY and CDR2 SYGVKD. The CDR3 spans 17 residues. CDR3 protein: CAISGTSGRGRSYEQYF. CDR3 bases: TGTGCCATTTCCGGGACTAGCGGGAGGGGACGCTCCTACGAGCAGTACTTC.

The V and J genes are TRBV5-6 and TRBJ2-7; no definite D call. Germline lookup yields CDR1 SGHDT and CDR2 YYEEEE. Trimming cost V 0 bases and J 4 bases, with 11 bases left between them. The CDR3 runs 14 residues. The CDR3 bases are TGTGCCAGCAGCTTGGGGAGCCCTCAATACGAGCAGTACTTC. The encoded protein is CASSLGSPQYEQYF.

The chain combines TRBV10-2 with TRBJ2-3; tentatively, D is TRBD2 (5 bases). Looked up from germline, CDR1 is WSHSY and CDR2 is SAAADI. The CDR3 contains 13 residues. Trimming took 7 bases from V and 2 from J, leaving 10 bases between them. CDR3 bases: TGCGCCAGCACCGACTACATCACAGATACGCAGTATTTT. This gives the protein CASTDYITDTQYF.

Here the CDR3 DNA reads TGTGCCAGCAGCGCCGGGACAGGGGATGGCTACACCTTC. Its protein is CASSAGTGDGYTF. V gene TRBV9 combines with J gene TRBJ1-2; TRBD1 agrees at 10 bases. From germline, CDR1 is SGDLS and CDR2 YYNGEE. With V trimmed by 3 bases and J by 6 bases, 2 bases remained unmatched. This CDR3 is 13 amino acids long.

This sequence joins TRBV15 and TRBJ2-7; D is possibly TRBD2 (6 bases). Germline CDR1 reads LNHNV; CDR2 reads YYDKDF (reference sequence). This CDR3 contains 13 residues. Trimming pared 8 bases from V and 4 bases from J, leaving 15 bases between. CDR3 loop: CATGGTGEYEQYF. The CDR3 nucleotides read TGTGCCACCGGGGGGACGGGAGAGTACGAGCAGTACTTC.

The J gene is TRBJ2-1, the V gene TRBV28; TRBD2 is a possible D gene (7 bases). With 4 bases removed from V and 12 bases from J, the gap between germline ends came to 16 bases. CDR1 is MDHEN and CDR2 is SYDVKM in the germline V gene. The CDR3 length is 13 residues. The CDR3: CASSSPTSRGQFF. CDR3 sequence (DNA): TGTGCCAGCAGTTCCCCGACTAGCAGGGGGCAGTTCTTC.

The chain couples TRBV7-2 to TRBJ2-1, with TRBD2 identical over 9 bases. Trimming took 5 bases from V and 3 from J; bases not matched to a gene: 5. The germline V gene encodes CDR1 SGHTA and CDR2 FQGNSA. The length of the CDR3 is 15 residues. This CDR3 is CASSLSGRSYNEQFF. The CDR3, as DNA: TGTGCCAGCAGCCTCAGCGGGAGGAGCTACAATGAGCAGTTCTTC.

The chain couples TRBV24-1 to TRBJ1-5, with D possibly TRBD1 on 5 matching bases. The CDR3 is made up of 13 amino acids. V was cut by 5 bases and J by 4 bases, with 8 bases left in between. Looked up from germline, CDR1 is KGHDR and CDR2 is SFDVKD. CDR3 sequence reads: CATSVAGNQPQHF. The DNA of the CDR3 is TGTGCCACCAGTGTCGCAGGGAATCAGCCCCAGCATTTT.

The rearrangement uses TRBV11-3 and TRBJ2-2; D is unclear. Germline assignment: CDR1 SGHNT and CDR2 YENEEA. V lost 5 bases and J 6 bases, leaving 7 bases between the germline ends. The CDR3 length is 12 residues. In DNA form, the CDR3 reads TGTGCCAGCAGCCCCCGGTCCGGGGAGCTGTTTTTT. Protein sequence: CASSPRSGELFF. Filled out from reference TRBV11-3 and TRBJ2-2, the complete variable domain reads EAGVVQSPRYKIIEKKQPVAFWCNPISGHNTLYWYLQNLGQGPELLIRYENEEAVDDSQLPKDRFSAERLKGVDSTLKIQPAELGDSAVYLCASSPRSGELFFGEGSRLTVL.

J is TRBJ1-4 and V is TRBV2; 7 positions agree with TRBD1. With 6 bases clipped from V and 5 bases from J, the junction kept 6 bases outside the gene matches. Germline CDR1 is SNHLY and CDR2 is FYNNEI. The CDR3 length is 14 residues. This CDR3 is CASSRDSANEKLFF. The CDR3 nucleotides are TGTGCCAGCAGCCGGGACAGTGCGAATGAAAAACTGTTTTTT.

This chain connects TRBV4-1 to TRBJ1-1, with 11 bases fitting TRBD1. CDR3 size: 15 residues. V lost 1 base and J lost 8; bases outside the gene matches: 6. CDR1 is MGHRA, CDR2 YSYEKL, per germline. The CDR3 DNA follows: TGCGCCAGCAGCCAAGGTAAGGACAGGGGGCGAGAAGCTTTCTTT. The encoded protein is CASSQGKDRGREAFF.

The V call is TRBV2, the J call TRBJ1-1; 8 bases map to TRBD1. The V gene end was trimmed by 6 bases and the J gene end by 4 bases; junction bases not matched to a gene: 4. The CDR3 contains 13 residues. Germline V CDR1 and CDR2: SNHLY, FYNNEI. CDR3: CASRGRGLTEAFF. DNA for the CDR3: TGTGCCAGCAGGGGCAGGGGGCTCACTGAAGCTTTCTTT. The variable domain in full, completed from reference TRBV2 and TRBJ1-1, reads EPEVTQTPSHQVTQMGQEVILRCVPISNHLYFYWYRQILGQKVEFLVSFYNNEISEKSEIFDDQFSVERPDGSNFTLKIRSTKLEDSAMYFCASRGRGLTEAFFGQGTRLTVV.

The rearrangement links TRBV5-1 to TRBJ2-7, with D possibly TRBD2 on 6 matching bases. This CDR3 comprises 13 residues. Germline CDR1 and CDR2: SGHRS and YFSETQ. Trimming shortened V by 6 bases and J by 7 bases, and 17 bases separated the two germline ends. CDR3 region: CASKPAGYLEQYF. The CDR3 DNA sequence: TGCGCCAGCAAACCAGCGGGTTATTTGGAGCAGTACTTC.

CDR3 in DNA: TGTGCCAGCAGCTATGGACTAGCCCGATCGGGCACCGGGGAGCTGTTTTTT. It is translated as CASSYGLARSGTGELFF. V gene TRBV7-9 combines with J gene TRBJ2-2; TRBD2 agrees at 8 bases. V lost 4 bases to trimming and J lost 4 bases; unmatched junction nucleotides: 11. There are 17 residues in the CDR3. Germline CDR1 SEHNR, CDR2 FQNEAQ (reference sequence). Complete variable domain (other parts from reference TRBV7-9 and TRBJ2-2): DTGVSQNPRHKITKRGQNVTFRCDPISEHNRLYWYRQTLGQGPEFLTYFQNEAQLEKSRLLSDRFSAERPKGSFSTLEIQRTEQGDSAMYLCASSYGLARSGTGELFFGEGSRLTVL.

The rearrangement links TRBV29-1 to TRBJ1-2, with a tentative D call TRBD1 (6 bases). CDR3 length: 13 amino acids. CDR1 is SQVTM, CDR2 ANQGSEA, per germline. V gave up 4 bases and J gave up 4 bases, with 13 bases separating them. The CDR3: CSVVEAGVYGYTF. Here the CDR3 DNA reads TGCAGCGTTGTGGAGGCAGGGGTCTATGGCTACACCTTC.

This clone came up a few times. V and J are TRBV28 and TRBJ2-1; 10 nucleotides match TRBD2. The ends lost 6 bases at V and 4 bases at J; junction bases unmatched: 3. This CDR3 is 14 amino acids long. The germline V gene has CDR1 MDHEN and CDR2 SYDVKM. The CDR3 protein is CASRGLARYNEQFF. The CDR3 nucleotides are TGTGCCAGCAGGGGACTAGCGAGGTACAATGAGCAGTTCTTC.

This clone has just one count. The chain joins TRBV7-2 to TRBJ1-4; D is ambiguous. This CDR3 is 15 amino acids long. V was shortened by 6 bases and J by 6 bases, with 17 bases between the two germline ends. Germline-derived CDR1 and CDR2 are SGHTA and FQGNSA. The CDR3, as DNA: TGTGCCAGCAGTCATCTCCGGGATCCTCATGAAAAACTGTTTTTT. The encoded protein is CASSHLRDPHEKLFF. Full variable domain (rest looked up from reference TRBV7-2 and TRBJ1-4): GAGVSQSPSNKVTEKGKDVELRCDPISGHTALYWYRQSLGQGLEFLIYFQGNSAPDKSGLPSDRFSAERTGGSVSTLTIQRTQQEDSAVYLCASSHLRDPHEKLFFGSGTQLSVL.

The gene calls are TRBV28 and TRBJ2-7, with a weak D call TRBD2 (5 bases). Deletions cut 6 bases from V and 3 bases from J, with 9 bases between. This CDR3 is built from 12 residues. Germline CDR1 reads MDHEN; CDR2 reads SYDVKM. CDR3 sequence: CASRAGNYEQYF. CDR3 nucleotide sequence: TGTGCCAGCAGGGCCGGGAACTACGAGCAGTACTTC. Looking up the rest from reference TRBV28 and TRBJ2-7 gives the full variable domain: DVKVTQSSRYLVKRTGEKVFLECVQDMDHENMFWYRQDPGLGLRLIYFSYDVKMKEKGDIPEGYSVSREKKERFSLILESASTNQTSMYLCASRAGNYEQYFGPGTRLTVT.

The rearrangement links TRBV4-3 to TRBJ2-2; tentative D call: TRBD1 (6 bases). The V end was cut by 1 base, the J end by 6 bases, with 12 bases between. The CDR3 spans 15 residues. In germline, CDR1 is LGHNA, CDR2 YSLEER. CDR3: CASSQGTGRPGELFF. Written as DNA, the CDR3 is TGCGCCAGCAGCCAAGGTACAGGGCGCCCCGGGGAGCTGTTTTTT.